This T cell receptor (beta chain) was captured in a study of T cells in Graves' hyperthyroidism and ophthalmopathy. The V end lost 2 bases, the J end lost 0 bases, and 11 bases lay between the germline ends. Germline V lookup: CDR1 KGHSH, CDR2 LQKENI. This CDR3 is 17 amino acids long. RNA transcripts gave rise to amplified TCR beta CDR3 regions. The HTBI primer set served for first-round RT-PCR of the TCR CDR3. TCRdb reprocessed the multiplex PCR reads with MiXCR, giving one entry per CDR3 protein. The table has approximately 610,000 distinct CDR3 sequences, roughly a sixth seen once. This clonotype showed up just once.

This TCR derives from a woman aged 18 to 35 with Graves' hyperthyroidism. Sequencing was carried out using blood. The rearrangement uses TRBV18 and TRBJ1-6; D gene uncertain. CDR3 region: CASSPLSQSSYNSPLHF. The DNA for the CDR3 is TGTGCCAGCTCACCATTATCCCAGAGCTCCTATAATTCACCCCTCCACTTT. Combining the CDR3 with reference TRBV18 and TRBJ1-6 gives the whole variable domain NAGVMQNPRHLVRRRGQEARLRCSPMKGHSHVYWYRQLPEEGLKFMVYLQKENIIDESGMPKERFSAEFPKEGPSILRIQQVVRGDSAAYFCASSPLSQSSYNSPLHFGNGTRLTVT.